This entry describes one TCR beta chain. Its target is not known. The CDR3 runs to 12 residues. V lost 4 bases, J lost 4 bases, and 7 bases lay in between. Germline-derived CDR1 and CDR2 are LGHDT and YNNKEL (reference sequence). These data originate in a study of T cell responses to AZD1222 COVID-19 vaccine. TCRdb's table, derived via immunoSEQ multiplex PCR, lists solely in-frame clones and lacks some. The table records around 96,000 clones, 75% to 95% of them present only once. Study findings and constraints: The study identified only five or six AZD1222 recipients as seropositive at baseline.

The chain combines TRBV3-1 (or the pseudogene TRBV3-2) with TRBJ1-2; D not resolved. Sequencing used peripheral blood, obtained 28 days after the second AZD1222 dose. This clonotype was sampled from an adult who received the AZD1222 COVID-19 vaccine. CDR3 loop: CASSPGIYGYTF. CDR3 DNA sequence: TGTGCCAGCAGCCCTGGAATCTATGGCTACACCTTC.